The 12 T cell receptor beta chains below were found in one sample sequenced in a study of shared clonotypes between healthy human individuals. The repertoire was sequenced with immunoSEQ multiplex PCR; TCRdb's copy has only in-frame clones and lacks some. The table has roughly 2 million clones, about 95% seen once. Cells designated naive CD8 were CD45RO-negative and were positively selected for CCR7, with terminally differentiated effector memory CD45RA+ cells excluded. The sequencing sample was made of naive CD8+ T cells sorted from blood. These receptors were taken from a man between 18 and 29 years old in good health.

This clone was recorded once. This sequence joins TRBV5-1 and TRBJ1-1; perhaps TRBD1 as D (5 bases). The CDR3 has 17 residues. Looked up from germline, CDR1 is SGHRS and CDR2 is YFSETQ. V was pared by 0 bases and J by 4 bases, with 19 bases between. CDR3 protein: CASSLEWPAGLTTEAFF. The CDR3 coding sequence is TGCGCCAGCAGCTTGGAATGGCCCGCGGGGCTTACCACTGAAGCTTTCTTT.

V and J are TRBV4-2 and TRBJ1-5; TRBD1 matches at 10 bases. There are 18 residues in the CDR3. V dropped 2 bases and J dropped 3; count of bases not matched to a gene: 10. Per the germline V gene, CDR1 is LGHNA and CDR2 is YNFKEQ. CDR3: CASSQTGTGEWVNQPQHF. The CDR3 nucleotides are TGTGCCAGCAGCCAAACCGGGACAGGGGAGTGGGTCAATCAGCCCCAGCATTTT.

Comment on this clone: The same CDR3 arises from other DNA sequences in this sample as well. The chain recombines TRBV5-6 with TRBJ2-7; either TRBD1 or TRBD2 may supply D (5 bases each). The CDR3 loop spans 13 amino acids. CDR1 is SGHDT, CDR2 YYEEEE, per germline. V lost 5 bases and J lost 1, with 10 bases in between. The CDR3 bases are TGTGCCAGCAGTTTCAGGGAGTCCTACGAGCAGTACTTC. Translating it yields CASSFRESYEQYF.

The chain carries TRBV18 and TRBJ2-5; 11 nucleotides line up with TRBD1. The germline V gene has CDR1 KGHSH and CDR2 LQKENI. V lost 6 bases, J lost 2 bases, and 8 bases stayed unmatched. The CDR3 extends over 16 amino acids. In DNA form, the CDR3 reads TGTGCCAGCTCGTCGACCGGGACAGGGGGTCAAGAGACCCAGTACTTC. Translation: CASSSTGTGGQETQYF.

As to this clone: At one of its ends the junction is not consistent with the germline gene, which may arise from a read error. The chain is built from TRBV7-7 and TRBJ2-3; a possible D gene is TRBD2 (6 bases). The CDR3 is 14 residues long. Germline-derived CDR1 and CDR2 are SSHAT and FNYEAQ (reference sequence). The CDR3 bases are TGTGCTAGCAGCCTCTTTGGGGAGGCAGATACGCAGTATTTT. This encodes CASSLFGEADTQYF.

The chain joins TRBV4-1 to TRBJ2-1, with 7 bases that match TRBD2. The junction had 6 bases not matched to a gene; V was cut back by 1 base and J by 6 bases. The CDR3 is made up of 15 amino acids. CDR1 is MGHRA and CDR2 is YSYEKL in the germline V gene. The CDR3 coding sequence is TGCGCCAGCAGCCAAGGTCCGGGGGGTATCAATGAGCAGTTCTTC. Amino acids: CASSQGPGGINEQFF.

The chain is built from TRBV2 and TRBJ1-5, with no clear D. Trimming took 0 bases from V and 0 from J, leaving 9 bases between them. CDR1 is SNHLY, CDR2 FYNNEI, per germline. The CDR3 is 16 amino acids. In DNA form, the CDR3 reads TGTGCCAGCAGTGAAGCGGTGACGGTTAGCAATCAGCCCCAGCATTTT. It codes for CASSEAVTVSNQPQHF.

The V and J genes are TRBV27 and TRBJ1-2; a weak D match, TRBD1 (5 bases). The CDR3 loop spans 15 amino acids. Germline V lookup: CDR1 MNHEY, CDR2 SMNVEV (reference sequence). Trimming shortened V by 5 bases and J by 8 bases, and 21 bases separated the two germline ends. Here the CDR3 reads CASSPWGGSDSGYTF. CDR3 nucleotide sequence: TGTGCCAGCAGTCCCTGGGGGGGTTCAGATTCGGGCTACACCTTC.

This chain connects TRBV12-2 to TRBJ1-1. TRBV12-2 is annotated as a pseudogene. The CDR3 has 16 residues. The CDR3 bases are TGTGCAAGTCGCTTAGAATCAGACAGTGCGGGGACTGAAGCTTTCTTT. It specifies CASRLESDSAGTEAFF.

The CDR3 is CASSPGLAGGPYEQYF. CDR3 DNA sequence: TGTGCCAGCAGCCCCGGACTAGCGGGAGGGCCCTACGAGCAGTACTTC. J is TRBJ2-7 and V is TRBV7-2; 15 bases are shared with TRBD2. The V segment lost 5 bases and the J segment 2 bases; nucleotides outside the gene matches: 4. This CDR3 is 16 amino acids long. Germline assignment: CDR1 SGHTA and CDR2 FQGNSA.

Note on this clone: With a much larger clone just one base away, this may be a read error. The V gene is TRBV11-3, the J gene TRBJ1-1, with D unclear. This CDR3 region has 13 residues. Deletions cut 1 base from V and 1 base from J, with 4 bases between. CDR1 and CDR2 from the germline V gene are SGHNT and YENEEA. CDR3 in amino acids: CASSLGENTEAFF. The CDR3 coding sequence is TGTGCCAGCAGCTTAGGGGAGAACACTGAAGCTTTCTTT.

The genes are TRBV5-6 and TRBJ1-2; TRBD1 matches at 7 bases. The CDR3 is 16 amino acids. Germline assignment: CDR1 SGHDT and CDR2 YYEEEE. Trimming took 6 bases from V and 6 from J; bases not matched to a gene: 17. The CDR3 bases are TGTGCCAGCACCCCGGGGAAGGGGGCCGAAAAGGATGGCTACACCTTC. It encodes CASTPGKGAEKDGYTF.